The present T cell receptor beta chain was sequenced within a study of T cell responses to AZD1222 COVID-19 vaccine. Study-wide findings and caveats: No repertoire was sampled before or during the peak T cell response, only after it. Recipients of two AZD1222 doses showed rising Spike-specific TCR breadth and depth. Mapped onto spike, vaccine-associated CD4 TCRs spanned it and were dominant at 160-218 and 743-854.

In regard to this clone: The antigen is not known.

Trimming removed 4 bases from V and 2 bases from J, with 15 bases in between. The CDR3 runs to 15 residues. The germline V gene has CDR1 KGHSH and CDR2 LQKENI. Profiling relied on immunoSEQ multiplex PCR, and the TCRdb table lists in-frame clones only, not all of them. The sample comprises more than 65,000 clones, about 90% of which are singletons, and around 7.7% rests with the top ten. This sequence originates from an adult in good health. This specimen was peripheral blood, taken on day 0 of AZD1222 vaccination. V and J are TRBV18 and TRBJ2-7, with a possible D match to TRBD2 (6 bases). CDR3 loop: CASSRTAGGAYEQYF. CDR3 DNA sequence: TGTGCCAGCTCACGAACAGCGGGTGGGGCCTACGAGCAGTACTTC.